This T cell receptor beta chain was sequenced in a study of glioma-infiltrating T cells after dendritic cell vaccination. Study-level points and caveats: Estimated pretreatment TIL content predicted outcome after dendritic cell vaccination.

The immunoSEQ assay amplified TCRB CDR3 from up to roughly 2 ug DNA. The table came from immunoSEQ multiplex PCR; TCRdb's copy has only in-frame clones and leaves some out. The sample consists of tens of thousands of clones, roughly 85% of them appearing once. Noted time point: after dendritic cell vaccination, including at tumor progression/relapse. Isocitrate dehydrogenase mutation was absent in all glioblastoma patients. The CDR3 contains 14 residues. CDR1 SGDLS and CDR2 YYNGEE come from the germline V gene. About this clone: Its antigen is still unknown.

The origin of this receptor is a human donor with glioblastoma. V is TRBV9 and J is TRBJ2-5; 8 positions match TRBD1. The closer fit of TRBJ2-7 to the DNA end suggests the J call may be wrong. Sequences were derived from blood, sampled after dendritic cell vaccination. The CDR3 coding sequence is TGTGCCAGCAGCGTTTCAGGGGGCTTCTACGAGCAGTACTTC. Its protein product is CASSVSGGFYEQYF.